Below, 24 T cell receptor beta chains from the same sample are listed, as sequenced in a study of blood T cell repertoires in COVID-19. Clones were sequenced by immunoSEQ multiplex PCR, and TCRdb holds only the in-frame ones, with some missing. Of around 210,000 clones listed, approximately 85% are singletons. Material: peripheral blood. The source is a man aged 50 to 59 with COVID-19, enrolled during active disease.

The rearrangement uses TRBV29-1 and TRBJ2-5; TRBD1 agrees at 10 bases. The ends lost 3 bases at V and 7 bases at J; junction bases unmatched: 11. From germline, CDR1 is SQVTM and CDR2 ANQGSEA. The CDR3 spans 15 residues. For the CDR3, the DNA is TGCAGCGTTGACAAGACAGGGGGCCAGTTGGGGACCCAGTACTTC. As protein: CSVDKTGGQLGTQYF. The full variable domain, with the rest looked up from reference TRBV29-1 and TRBJ2-5, is SAVISQKPSRDICQRGTSLTIQCQVDSQVTMMFWYRQQPGQSLTLIATANQGSEATYESGFVIDKFPISRPNLTFSTLTVSNMSPEDSSIYLCSVDKTGGQLGTQYFGPGTRLLVL.

The V gene is TRBV28, the J gene TRBJ1-5; 8 positions match TRBD1. Germline V gives CDR1 MDHEN, CDR2 SYDVKM. V gave up 8 bases and J gave up 0 bases; unmatched junction bases: 15. The CDR3 spans 18 residues. The CDR3 loop reads CASQIATGVSFSNQPQHF. The CDR3 nucleotides read TGTGCCAGCCAAATAGCGACAGGGGTCTCCTTTAGCAATCAGCCCCAGCATTTT.

J is TRBJ2-5 and V is TRBV6-2 or TRBV6-3; perhaps TRBD2 as D (7 bases). Trimming removed 2 bases from V and 5 bases from J, with 12 bases in between. Germline-derived CDR1 and CDR2 are MNHEY and SVGEGT. The CDR3 consists of 14 residues. CDR3 in DNA: TGTGCCAGCAGTTACGGGGGGGCCGGGGAGACCCAGTACTTC. Protein sequence: CASSYGGAGETQYF.

The genes are TRBV19 and TRBJ2-5; 9 nucleotides match TRBD1. This CDR3 is built from 14 residues. V lost 5 bases to trimming and J lost 4 bases; unmatched junction nucleotides: 5. Germline V lookup: CDR1 LNHDA, CDR2 SQIVND (reference sequence). The CDR3 DNA sequence: TGTGCCAGTAGTTGGACAGGGGCGCGAGAGACCCAGTACTTC. The encoded protein is CASSWTGARETQYF. Using reference TRBV19 and TRBJ2-5 for the parts outside the CDR3, the full variable domain is DGGITQSPKYLFRKEGQNVTLSCEQNLNHDAMYWYRQDPGQGLRLIYYSQIVNDFQKGDIAEGYSVSREKKESFPLTVTSAQKNPTAFYLCASSWTGARETQYFGPGTRLLVL.

This chain connects TRBV7-6 to TRBJ2-6; 7 nucleotides line up with TRBD1. This CDR3 has 17 amino acids. The trim removed 8 bases at V and 1 base at J, leaving 11 bases unmatched. The V gene's germline CDR1 is SGHVS and CDR2 FNYEAQ. The chain's CDR3 is CASSGTGASSGANVLTF. For the CDR3, the DNA is TGTGCCAGCTCCGGTACAGGGGCTTCATCTGGGGCCAACGTCCTGACTTTC.

The rearrangement uses TRBV25-1 and TRBJ2-2; perhaps TRBD2 as D (5 bases). Germline CDR1 and CDR2: MGHDK and SYGVNS. There are 15 residues in the CDR3. V was clipped by 5 bases and J by 0 bases, with 10 bases between them. In DNA, the CDR3 is TGTGCCAGCAGTACTCCAGCGGCGAACACCGGGGAGCTGTTTTTT. This gives the protein CASSTPAANTGELFF. The full variable domain, its missing parts supplied by reference TRBV25-1 and TRBJ2-2, is EADIYQTPRYLVIGTGKKITLECSQTMGHDKMYWYQQDPGMELHLIHYSYGVNSTEKGDLSSESTVSRIRTEHFPLTLESARPSHTSQYLCASSTPAANTGELFFGEGSRLTVL.

This rearrangement joins TRBV7-2 to TRBJ2-1; 9 nucleotides align to TRBD1. With V trimmed by 6 bases and J by 6 bases, 6 bases remained unmatched. The CDR3 runs 14 residues. Germline CDR1 is SGHTA and CDR2 is FQGNSA. The chain's CDR3 is CASRKTGGLNEQFF. The CDR3 DNA sequence: TGTGCCAGCAGGAAGACAGGGGGTCTCAATGAGCAGTTCTTC. The full variable domain, with the rest looked up from reference TRBV7-2 and TRBJ2-1, is GAGVSQSPSNKVTEKGKDVELRCDPISGHTALYWYRQSLGQGLEFLIYFQGNSAPDKSGLPSDRFSAERTGGSVSTLTIQRTQQEDSAVYLCASRKTGGLNEQFFGPGTRLTVL.

This rearrangement joins TRBV18 to TRBJ2-7; TRBD2 aligns across 7 bases. This CDR3 is built from 13 residues. J was trimmed by 5 bases and V by 4 bases; bases with no gene match: 5. Germline CDR1 is KGHSH and CDR2 is LQKENI. The CDR3 reads CASSLWTSDEQYF. The CDR3 DNA follows: TGTGCCAGCTCACTCTGGACTAGTGACGAGCAGTACTTC.

This clone was found a few times. In nucleotides, the CDR3 is TGTGCCAGCTTTCGAAGCGCCTACATGAACACTGAAGCTTTCTTT. This translates into CASFRSAYMNTEAFF. This rearrangement joins TRBV27 to TRBJ1-1; D is ambiguous. The V end lost 8 bases, the J end lost 0 bases, and 16 bases lay between the germline ends. Looked up from germline, CDR1 is MNHEY and CDR2 is SMNVEV (reference sequence). This CDR3 is 15 amino acids long.

The rearrangement uses TRBV27 and TRBJ2-7; 11 bases line up with TRBD2. Germline V lookup: CDR1 MNHEY, CDR2 SMNVEV (reference sequence). The V gene end was trimmed by 4 bases and the J gene end by 4 bases; junction bases not matched to a gene: 9. The CDR3 spans 16 residues. This CDR3 reads CASSSLTSGALYEQYF. The DNA of the CDR3 is TGTGCCAGCAGTTCCCTGACTAGCGGGGCTCTGTACGAGCAGTACTTC.

This clone was found a few times. This chain's CDR3 is CASSLGTDTSSYNEQFF. The DNA for the CDR3 is TGCGCCAGCAGCCTAGGGACAGACACAAGCTCCTACAATGAGCAGTTCTTC. The chain uses TRBV5-1 and TRBJ2-1, with 7 bases identical to TRBD1. In germline, CDR1 is SGHRS, CDR2 YFSETQ. J gave up 0 bases and V 4 bases, and 10 bases lay outside the gene matches. The CDR3 runs to 17 residues.

V usage is TRBV7-2 and J usage is TRBJ2-5, with D uncertain. Germline V gives CDR1 SGHTA, CDR2 FQGNSA. CDR3 length: 12 residues. V was pared by 2 bases and J by 2 bases, with 3 bases between. For the CDR3, the DNA is TGTGCCAGCAGCTTAACACAAGAGACCCAGTACTTC. Translating gives CASSLTQETQYF. The entire variable domain, with the rest obtained from reference TRBV7-2 and TRBJ2-5, is as follows: GAGVSQSPSNKVTEKGKDVELRCDPISGHTALYWYRQSLGQGLEFLIYFQGNSAPDKSGLPSDRFSAERTGGSVSTLTIQRTQQEDSAVYLCASSLTQETQYFGPGTRLLVL.

V usage is TRBV5-1 and J usage is TRBJ2-3; 13 bases are shared with TRBD2. Germline V lookup: CDR1 SGHRS, CDR2 YFSETQ. The ends lost 4 bases at V and 5 bases at J; junction bases unmatched: 7. CDR3 length: 16 amino acids. The CDR3, as DNA: TGCGCCAGCAGCAAGGGACTAGCGGGGCAAGGAGATACGCAGTATTTT. Its protein is CASSKGLAGQGDTQYF.

The V and J genes are TRBV10-2 and TRBJ2-7, with D perhaps TRBD2 (6 bases). The germline V gene encodes CDR1 WSHSY and CDR2 SAAADI. The V end lost 10 bases, the J end lost 3 bases, and 19 bases lay between the germline ends. CDR3 length: 14 residues. CDR3 amino acids: CATFSVRTNYEQYF. The CDR3 coding sequence is TGCGCCACCTTCTCGGTGCGGACTAACTACGAGCAGTACTTC.

V usage is TRBV6-5 and J usage is TRBJ2-7; D might be TRBD1 (6 bases). Trimming removed 0 bases at V and 2 bases at J, with 11 bases between. Germline lookup yields CDR1 MNHEY and CDR2 SVGAGI. CDR3 length: 15 amino acids. CDR3 DNA sequence: TGTGCCAGCAGTTACTCGGCTACAGGGACCTACGAGCAGTACTTC. It codes for CASSYSATGTYEQYF.

V gene TRBV9 combines with J gene TRBJ1-4; the match to TRBD1 covers 8 bases. Germline V gene sequence: CDR1 SGDLS, CDR2 YYNGEE. The CDR3 has 16 residues. The V and J ends lost 4 bases and 7 bases, in that order; junction bases with no gene match: 12. CDR3 sequence: CASSPRTGKDGEKLFF. The CDR3 DNA reads TGTGCCAGCAGCCCCCGGACAGGGAAGGATGGTGAAAAACTGTTTTTT. Combining the CDR3 with reference TRBV9 and TRBJ1-4 gives the whole variable domain DSGVTQTPKHLITATGQRVTLRCSPRSGDLSVYWYQQSLDQGLQFLIQYYNGEERAKGNILERFSAQQFPDLHSELNLSSLELGDSALYFCASSPRTGKDGEKLFFGSGTQLSVL.

The chain is built from TRBV30 and TRBJ2-7; D unresolved. The V end was cut by 3 bases, the J end by 3 bases, with 9 bases between. This CDR3 has 12 residues. Germline CDR1 is GTSNPN and CDR2 is SVGIG (reference sequence). The DNA of the CDR3 is TGTGCCTGGAGGGGCCCAGTCTACGAGCAGTACTTC. Protein product: CAWRGPVYEQYF.

The chain links TRBV7-9 to TRBJ1-6; possibly TRBD1 for D (6 bases). CDR3 length equals 13 residues. Germline-derived CDR1 and CDR2 are SEHNR and FQNEAQ (reference sequence). Between the trimmed V and J ends, which lost 3 bases and 10 bases, there was a span of 10 bases. This chain's CDR3 is CASSLGGLSPLHF. CDR3 nucleotide sequence: TGTGCCAGCAGCTTGGGGGGGCTCTCACCCCTCCACTTT.

The CDR3 nucleotides are TGTGCCACCAGTGGACAGGGGCAAGAGACCCAGTACTTC. It specifies CATSGQGQETQYF. The chain uses TRBV24-1 and TRBJ2-5, with 8 bases identical to TRBD1. CDR1 is KGHDR, CDR2 SFDVKD, per germline. This CDR3 contains 13 residues. J was trimmed by 2 bases and V by 5 bases; bases with no gene match: 0.

In its sample, this clone was seen once. The chain's CDR3 is CASSPGTVSSYEQYF. The CDR3 DNA sequence: TGTGCCAGCTCACCTGGGACAGTGAGCTCCTACGAGCAGTACTTC. The chain couples TRBV18 to TRBJ2-7; 7 bases line up with TRBD1. The CDR3 has 15 residues. Losses at the gene ends were 3 bases for V and 0 bases for J; bases not matched to a gene: 5. Germline V lookup: CDR1 KGHSH, CDR2 LQKENI.

This clone was recorded many times. Here the CDR3 DNA reads TGTGCCAGCAGTTACGACAGGTCCCTCGAAGCTTTCTTT. Residues: CASSYDRSLEAFF. J is TRBJ1-1 and V is TRBV6-2 or TRBV6-3; D is perhaps TRBD1 (6 bases). Germline CDR1 MNHEY, CDR2 SVGEGT. The CDR3 is 13 amino acids. The germline V and J ends were trimmed by 2 bases and 8 bases, with 12 bases remaining between them.

This rearrangement joins TRBV9 to TRBJ2-1; 8 bases agree with TRBD2. The germline V gene encodes CDR1 SGDLS and CDR2 YYNGEE. J was trimmed by 1 base and V by 0 bases; bases with no gene match: 6. The CDR3 is 17 amino acids. The CDR3 nucleotides are TGTGCCAGCAGCGTAGCTACGCGGGGGGATTCCTACAATGAGCAGTTCTTC. Protein: CASSVATRGDSYNEQFF. Complete variable domain (other parts from reference TRBV9 and TRBJ2-1): DSGVTQTPKHLITATGQRVTLRCSPRSGDLSVYWYQQSLDQGLQFLIQYYNGEERAKGNILERFSAQQFPDLHSELNLSSLELGDSALYFCASSVATRGDSYNEQFFGPGTRLTVL.

V gene TRBV30 combines with J gene TRBJ1-2, with 11 bases that match TRBD1. V shed 7 bases and J 7 bases; nucleotides not matched to a gene: 5. Germline CDR1 reads GTSNPN; CDR2 reads SVGIG (reference sequence). The CDR3 has 12 residues. The chain's CDR3 is CASGQGAGGYTF. The CDR3 nucleotides read TGTGCCTCAGGACAGGGGGCGGGTGGCTACACCTTC. The variable domain in full, with the rest retrieved from reference TRBV30 and TRBJ1-2, is SQTIHQWPATLVQPVGSPLSLECTVEGTSNPNLYWYRQAAGRGLQLLFYSVGIGQISSEVPQNLSASRPQDRQFILSSKKLLLSDSGFYLCASGQGAGGYTFGSGTRLTVV.

The genes are TRBV7-9 and TRBJ1-1; 9 bases match TRBD1. This CDR3 region has 15 residues. Germline-derived CDR1 and CDR2 are SEHNR and FQNEAQ (reference sequence). The V segment lost 3 bases and the J segment 3 bases; nucleotides outside the gene matches: 5. This CDR3 reads CASSLRGQGDTEAFF. The CDR3 region has the DNA TGTGCCAGCAGCTTGCGGGGACAGGGTGACACTGAAGCTTTCTTT.